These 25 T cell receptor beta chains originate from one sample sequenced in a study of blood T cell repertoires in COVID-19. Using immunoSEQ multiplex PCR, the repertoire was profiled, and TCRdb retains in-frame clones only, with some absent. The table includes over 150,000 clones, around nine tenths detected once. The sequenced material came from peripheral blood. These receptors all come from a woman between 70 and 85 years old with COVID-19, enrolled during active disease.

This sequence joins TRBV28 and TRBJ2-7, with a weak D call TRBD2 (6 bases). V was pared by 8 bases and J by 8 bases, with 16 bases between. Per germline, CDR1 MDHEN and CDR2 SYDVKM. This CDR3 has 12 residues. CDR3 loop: CASGTSGRQQYF. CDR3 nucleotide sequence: TGTGCCAGCGGGACTTCCGGACGGCAGCAGTACTTC.

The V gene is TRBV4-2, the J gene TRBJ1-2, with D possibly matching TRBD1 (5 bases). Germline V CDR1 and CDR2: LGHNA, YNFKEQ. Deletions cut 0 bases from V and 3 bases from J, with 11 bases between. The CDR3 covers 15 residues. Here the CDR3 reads CASSQDFRTYYGYTF. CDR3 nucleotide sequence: TGTGCCAGCAGCCAAGATTTCAGGACATACTATGGCTACACCTTC.

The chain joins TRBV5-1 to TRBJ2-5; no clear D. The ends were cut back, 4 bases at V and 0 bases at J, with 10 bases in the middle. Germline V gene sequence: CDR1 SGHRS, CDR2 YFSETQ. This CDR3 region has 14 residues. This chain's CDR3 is CASSPGPYQETQYF. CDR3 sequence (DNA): TGCGCCAGCAGCCCAGGCCCTTACCAAGAGACCCAGTACTTC.

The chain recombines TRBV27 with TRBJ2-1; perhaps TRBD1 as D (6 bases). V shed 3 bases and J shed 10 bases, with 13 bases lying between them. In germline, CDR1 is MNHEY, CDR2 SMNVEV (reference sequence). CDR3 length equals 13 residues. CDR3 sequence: CASSFTGIAEQFF. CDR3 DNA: TGTGCCAGCAGTTTTACAGGGATCGCGGAGCAGTTCTTC.

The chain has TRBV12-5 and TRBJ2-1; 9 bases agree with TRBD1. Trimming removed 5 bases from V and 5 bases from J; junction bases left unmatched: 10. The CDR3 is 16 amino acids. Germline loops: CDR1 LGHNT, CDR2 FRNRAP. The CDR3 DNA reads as TGTGCTAGTGGTCCTACCGGGACAGGGAGGAACAATGAGCAGTTCTTC. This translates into CASGPTGTGRNNEQFF.

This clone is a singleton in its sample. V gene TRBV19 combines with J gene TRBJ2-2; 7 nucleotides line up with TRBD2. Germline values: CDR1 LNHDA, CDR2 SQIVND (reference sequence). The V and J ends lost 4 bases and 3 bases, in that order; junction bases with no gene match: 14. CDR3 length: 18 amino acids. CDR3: CASSKQKWGSGHTGELFF. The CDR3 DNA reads TGTGCCAGTAGTAAACAAAAATGGGGTAGCGGGCACACCGGGGAGCTGTTTTTT.

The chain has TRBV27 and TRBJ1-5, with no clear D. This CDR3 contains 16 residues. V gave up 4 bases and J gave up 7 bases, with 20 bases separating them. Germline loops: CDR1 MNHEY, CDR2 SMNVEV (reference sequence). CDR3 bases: TGTGCCAGCAGTTCCCAGACTCTAATATCGGGACAGCCCCAGCATTTT. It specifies CASSSQTLISGQPQHF.

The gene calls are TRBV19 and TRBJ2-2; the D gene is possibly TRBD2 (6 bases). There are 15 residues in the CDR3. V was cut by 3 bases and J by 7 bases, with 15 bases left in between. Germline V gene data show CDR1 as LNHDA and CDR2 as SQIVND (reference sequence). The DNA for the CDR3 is TGTGCCAGTAGTATGGACCCCCGGGGAGGCGGGGAGCTGTTTTTT. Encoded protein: CASSMDPRGGGELFF.

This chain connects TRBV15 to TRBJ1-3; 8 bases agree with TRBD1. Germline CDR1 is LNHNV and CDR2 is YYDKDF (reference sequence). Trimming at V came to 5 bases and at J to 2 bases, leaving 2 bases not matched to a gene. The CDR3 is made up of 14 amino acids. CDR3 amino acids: CATSPQGAGNTIYF. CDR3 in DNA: TGTGCCACCAGCCCACAGGGGGCTGGAAACACCATATATTTT.

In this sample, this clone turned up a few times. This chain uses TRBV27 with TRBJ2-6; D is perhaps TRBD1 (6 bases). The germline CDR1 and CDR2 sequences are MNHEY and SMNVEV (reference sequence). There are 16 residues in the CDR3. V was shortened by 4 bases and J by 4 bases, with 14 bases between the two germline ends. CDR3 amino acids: CASSSWQGRGANVLTF. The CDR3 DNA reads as TGTGCCAGCAGTTCATGGCAGGGGAGAGGGGCCAACGTCCTGACTTTC.

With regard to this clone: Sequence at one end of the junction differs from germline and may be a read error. CDR3 in amino acids: CSAIGQAGPF. CDR3 sequence (DNA): TGCAGTGCTATTGGACAGGCTGGGCCTTTT. This chain links TRBV20-1 with TRBJ1-1; TRBD1 matches 7 bases. CDR3 length: 10 residues. CDR1 and CDR2 (germline): DFQATT, SNEGSKA (reference sequence).

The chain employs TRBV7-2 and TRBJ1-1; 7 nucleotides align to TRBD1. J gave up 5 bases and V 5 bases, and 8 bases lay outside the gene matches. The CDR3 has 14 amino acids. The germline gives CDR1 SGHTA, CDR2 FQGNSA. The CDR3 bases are TGTGCCAGCAGCGCGGGACAGACGGGGACTGAAGCTTTCTTT. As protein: CASSAGQTGTEAFF.

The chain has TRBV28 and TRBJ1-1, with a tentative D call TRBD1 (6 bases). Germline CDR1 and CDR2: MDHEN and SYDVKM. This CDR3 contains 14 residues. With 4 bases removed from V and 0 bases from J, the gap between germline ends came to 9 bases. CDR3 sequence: CASSYDRMNTEAFF. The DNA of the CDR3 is TGTGCCAGCAGTTACGACAGGATGAACACTGAAGCTTTCTTT. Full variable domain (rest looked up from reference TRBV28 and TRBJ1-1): DVKVTQSSRYLVKRTGEKVFLECVQDMDHENMFWYRQDPGLGLRLIYFSYDVKMKEKGDIPEGYSVSREKKERFSLILESASTNQTSMYLCASSYDRMNTEAFFGQGTRLTVV.

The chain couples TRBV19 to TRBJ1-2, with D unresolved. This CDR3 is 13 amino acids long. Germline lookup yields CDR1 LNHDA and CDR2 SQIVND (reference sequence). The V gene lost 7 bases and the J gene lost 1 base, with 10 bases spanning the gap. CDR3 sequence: CASNSNSNYGYTF. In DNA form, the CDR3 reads TGTGCCAGTAATTCAAACAGTAACTATGGCTACACCTTC.

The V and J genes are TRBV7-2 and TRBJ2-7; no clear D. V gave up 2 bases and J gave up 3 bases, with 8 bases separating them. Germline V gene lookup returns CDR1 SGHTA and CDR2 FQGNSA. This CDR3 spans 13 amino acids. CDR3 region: CASSLSHFYEQYF. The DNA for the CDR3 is TGTGCCAGCAGCTTATCACATTTCTACGAGCAGTACTTC. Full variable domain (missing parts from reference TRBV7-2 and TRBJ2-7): GAGVSQSPSNKVTEKGKDVELRCDPISGHTALYWYRQSLGQGLEFLIYFQGNSAPDKSGLPSDRFSAERTGGSVSTLTIQRTQQEDSAVYLCASSLSHFYEQYFGPGTRLTVT.

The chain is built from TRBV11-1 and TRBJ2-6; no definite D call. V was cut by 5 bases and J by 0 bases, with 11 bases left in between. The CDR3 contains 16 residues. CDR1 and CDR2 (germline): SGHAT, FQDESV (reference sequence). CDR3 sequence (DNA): TGTGCCAGCAGCGGTCATTCGGGCTCTGGGGCCAACGTCCTGACTTTC. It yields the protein CASSGHSGSGANVLTF.

CDR3 sequence: CASSLGGLRTDTQYF. CDR3 coding DNA: TGTGCCAGCAGCTTAGGGGGACTACGCACAGATACGCAGTATTTT. The chain joins TRBV7-2 to TRBJ2-3, with TRBD2 matching 7 bases. The CDR3 is 15 residues long. Germline V gives CDR1 SGHTA, CDR2 FQGNSA. V gave up 1 base and J gave up 1 base; unmatched junction bases: 2. Full variable domain (rest looked up from reference TRBV7-2 and TRBJ2-3): GAGVSQSPSNKVTEKGKDVELRCDPISGHTALYWYRQSLGQGLEFLIYFQGNSAPDKSGLPSDRFSAERTGGSVSTLTIQRTQQEDSAVYLCASSLGGLRTDTQYFGPGTRLTVL.

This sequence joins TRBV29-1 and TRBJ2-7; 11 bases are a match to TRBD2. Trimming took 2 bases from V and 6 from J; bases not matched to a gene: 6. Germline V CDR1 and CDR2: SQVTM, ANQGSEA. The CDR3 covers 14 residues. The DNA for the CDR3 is TGCAGCGTTGAACGGCTAGCGGGAGGAAGCGAGCAGTACTTC. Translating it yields CSVERLAGGSEQYF.

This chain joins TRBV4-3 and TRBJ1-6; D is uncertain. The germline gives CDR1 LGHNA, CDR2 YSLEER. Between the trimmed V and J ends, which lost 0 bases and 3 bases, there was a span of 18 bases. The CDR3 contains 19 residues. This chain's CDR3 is CASSQDPRENWYYNSPLHF. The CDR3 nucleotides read TGCGCCAGCAGCCAAGATCCCCGGGAAAACTGGTACTATAATTCACCCCTCCACTTT.

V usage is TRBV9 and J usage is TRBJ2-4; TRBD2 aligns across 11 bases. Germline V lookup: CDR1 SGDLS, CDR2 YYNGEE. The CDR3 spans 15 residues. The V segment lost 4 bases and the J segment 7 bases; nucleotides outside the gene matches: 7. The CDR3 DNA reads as TGTGCCAGCAGCTTTAGCGGGAGGGACGTCAACATTCAGTACTTC. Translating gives CASSFSGRDVNIQYF.

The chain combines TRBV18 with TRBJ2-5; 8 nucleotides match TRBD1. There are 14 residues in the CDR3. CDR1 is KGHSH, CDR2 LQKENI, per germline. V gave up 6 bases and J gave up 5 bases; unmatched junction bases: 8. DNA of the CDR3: TGTGCCAGCTCCTCAGGACAGGGCTGGGAGACCCAGTACTTC. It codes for CASSSGQGWETQYF.

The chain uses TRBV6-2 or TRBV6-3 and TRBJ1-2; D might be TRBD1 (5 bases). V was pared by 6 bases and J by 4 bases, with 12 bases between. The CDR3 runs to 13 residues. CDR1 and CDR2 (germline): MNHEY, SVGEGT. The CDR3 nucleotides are TGTGCCAGCAGCCTACAGGTGATCTATGGCTACACCTTC. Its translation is CASSLQVIYGYTF.

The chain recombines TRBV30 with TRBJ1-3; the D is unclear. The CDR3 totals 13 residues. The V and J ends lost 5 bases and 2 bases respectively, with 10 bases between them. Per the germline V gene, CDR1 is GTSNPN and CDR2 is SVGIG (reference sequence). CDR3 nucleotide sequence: TGTGCCTGGGTATTTGGAGCTGGAAACACCATATATTTT. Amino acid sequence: CAWVFGAGNTIYF.

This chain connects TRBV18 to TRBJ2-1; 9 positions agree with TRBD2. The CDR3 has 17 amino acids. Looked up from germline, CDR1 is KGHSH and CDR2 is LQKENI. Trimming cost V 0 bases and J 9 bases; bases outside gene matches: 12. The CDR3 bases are TGTGCCAGCTCACCACCGGAGCTAGCGGGACACAAATCTGAGCAGTTCTTC. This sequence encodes CASSPPELAGHKSEQFF.

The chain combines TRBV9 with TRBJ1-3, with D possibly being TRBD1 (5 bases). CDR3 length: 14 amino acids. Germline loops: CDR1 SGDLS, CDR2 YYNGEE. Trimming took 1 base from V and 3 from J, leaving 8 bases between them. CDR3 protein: CASSVSGFGNTIYF. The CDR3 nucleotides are TGTGCCAGCAGCGTATCAGGGTTTGGAAACACCATATATTTT.